Here is one T cell receptor (beta chain) with its context. This clonotype came up once. The specificity of this receptor is unknown. No much larger clonotype is one base removed from it; base qualities were not supplied. One read alone is weak evidence. These data come from a study of vaccination and CD4 T cells after COVID-19 (dated by TCRdb to the early 2020s). Context from the whole study: Six males and four females were included in the convalescent cohort, with two Hispanic individuals, seven Caucasians, two Asians and one multiracial person represented. Two doses of either the Pfizer-BioNTech BNT162b2 vaccine (n=8) or the Moderna mRNA-1273 vaccine (n=2) were administered to participants. Post-COVID blood samples from convalescent patients were collected a median of around 100 days after diagnosis, with a range of roughly 30 to 170 days. The time from the second vaccine dose to post-vaccine blood sampling had a median of roughly 72 days and ranged from 14 to 241 days. Culture stimuli were overlapping spike peptide pools from SARS-CoV-2 and from the common cold coronaviruses HCoV-NL63, HCoV-OC43 and HCoV-229E. As controls, cultures received a CEFX viral epitope pool (the positive control), an HIV-1 Nef peptide pool (the negative control), or no peptide at all. The spike-specific CD4+ TCR repertoire was compared before and after mRNA vaccination in fewer than eleven COVID-19 convalescent patients and a handful of infection-naive healthy vaccine recipients.

From its cysteine to its phenylalanine, the CDR3 spans 13 amino acids. Kept here is only the CDR3 DNA, which spans 39 bases and is read in frame from base 1. The V end gives up 4 bases and the J end 11 bases, leaving 8 bases in the junction not matched to a gene. The CDR1 and CDR2 encoded by the germline V gene are MNHNS and SASEGT. The method behind the library was PCR. TCR sequencing of DNA from cultured CD4+ T cells used the Oncomine TCR Beta short-read assay at the Johns Hopkins FTIC core. The QIAamp micro DNA kit was used to extract genomic DNA from the cultured CD4+ T cells. Oncomine TCR Beta libraries from cultured CD4+ T cells were pooled using unique dual indexes and sequenced on an Illumina iSeq 100. The paper's processing steps were these. Non-productive sequences were filtered out, and CDR3s that did not start with C, did not end with F or W, or were shorter than 7 amino acids were discarded. The MANAFEST web application was used to identify antigen-specific clonotypes by comparing peptide-stimulated wells against reference wells and other culture wells. To be called positive, a clone needed an FDR below 0.05, an odds ratio above 5, and a productive frequency above 0.1% in at least two of three replicate wells. A clonotype was classed as cross-reactive if the clonotype showed significant expansion both in SARS-CoV-2 spike wells and in at least one common cold coronavirus spike condition. CDR3 homology was assessed with Levenshtein distances (stringdist) and unrooted phylogenetic trees (ape) in R version 3.6.1. Using fastp at Q25 and MiXCR, TCRdb reprocessed the public reads and kept productive beta chains. Rows are unified per CDR3 protein, each entry keeping the most common DNA and genes. These V and J calls originate from TCRdb's pipeline instead of the authors' own analysis. For this sample there are approximately 24,000 distinct CDR3 sequences; over 60% appear just once. Together, the top ten hold less than 25% of the sample.

General findings and caveats noted by the study authors: The study included relatively few convalescent patients and did not analyze early timepoints after natural infection. An increase in the median number of SARS-CoV-2-reactive clonotypes from roughly 20 after infection to approximately 41 after vaccination was observed, but the change was not found to be significant. Among convalescent patients, a median about 86% of the SARS-CoV-2-reactive clones seen after vaccination appeared only after vaccination, which suggests priming specific to the vaccine. Nearly all vaccine-specific clones in convalescent patients (304 of 307) were mono-reactive for SARS-CoV-2 spike rather than cross-reactive with common cold coronaviruses.

Interpreted using the paper, the treatment or condition label stands for: approximately 11-day PBMC culture with coronavirus spike peptide pools or control peptides (ViraFEST assay). The ViraFEST assay was used in the study, in which antigen-specific T cells were expanded with peptide pools and expanded clonotypes were subsequently identified by TCR sequencing. Negative nucleocapsid antibody tests before and after vaccination confirmed that the healthy vaccine recipients had no prior SARS-CoV-2 infection. PBMCs were cultured at roughly 1.8 million per well in IMDM supplemented with around 5.5% human AB serum and 9.5 to 10 IU/ml IL-2, with about 10 ug/ml peptide pools added. On days 3 and 7, half of the culture medium was replaced with fresh IL-2-containing medium. After 9 to 10 days of culture, CD4+ T cells were isolated by negative selection using the EasySep CD4+ T cell isolation kit. Ficoll-Paque Plus gradient centrifugation was used to isolate PBMCs from whole blood, and the isolated PBMCs were then either used fresh or cryopreserved at -140C. Each culture condition was generally run in triplicate wells.

Specimen: CD4+ T cells from blood, cultured in vitro, collected after SARS-CoV-2 vaccination. The clonotype was recovered from a human donor who received a COVID-19 vaccine. The rearranged chain carries TRBV6-1 and TRBJ1-1; the central 9 bases match TRBD1. The CDR3 region: CASSGTGGNKAFF. The DNA sequence reads TGTGCCAGCAGTGGAACAGGGGGCAACAAGGCTTTCTTT.